What follows is one TCR beta chain and its context. Participant reports of clinical history set cohort assignment. The study counted Cohort 3 donors as recovered given two negative PCRs, clearance, or symptom resolution. In the authors' workflow: Amplification from reference gene primers served as the basis for estimated nucleated cell counts. This table comes from immunoSEQ multiplex PCR, and its TCRdb copy is limited to in-frame clones, with some not included. Clone size and the V and J calls come from that table; the DNA yielded D and trimming. The top ten clones hold around 2.7% of a sample with some 200,000 clones, 88% of them seen once. This sample stems from a study of blood T cell repertoires in COVID-19. The CDR3 totals 13 residues. V was trimmed by 3 bases and J by 1 base, leaving 7 bases between them. In germline, CDR1 is SNHLY, CDR2 FYNNEI.

The clonotype was recovered from a young woman who had recovered from COVID-19. J is TRBJ2-7 and V is TRBV2; tentatively, D is TRBD1 (5 bases). Sequenced material: PBMCs or T cells enriched from blood (not recorded which). CDR3 in amino acids: CASSDRVSYEQYF. DNA for the CDR3: TGTGCCAGCAGTGACAGGGTTTCCTACGAGCAGTACTTC. Full variable domain (remainder filled in from reference TRBV2 and TRBJ2-7): EPEVTQTPSHQVTQMGQEVILRCVPISNHLYFYWYRQILGQKVEFLVSFYNNEISEKSEIFDDQFSVERPDGSNFTLKIRSTKLEDSAMYFCASSDRVSYEQYFGPGTRLTVT.